The rows below give T cell receptor beta chains drawn from one sample of a study of T cells in Graves' hyperthyroidism and ophthalmopathy. Each CDR3 protein is one row after TCRdb ran MiXCR on the multiplex PCR reads. The sample includes roughly 750,000 distinct CDR3 sequences, around 15% of them seen just once. The sample consisted of blood. These receptors came from a man between 18 and 29 years old with Graves' hyperthyroidism. Both conserved end residues are part of each CDR3. D genes are given only for firm matches. Clone sizes are given selectively: once, few, many, or a class where the clone is expanded.

d_gene: .
abundance: many
v_gene: TRBV5-6
j_gene: TRBJ1-4
CDR3aa: CASSLGTAYEKLFF
CDR3nt: TGTGCCAGCAGCTTGGGGACGGCCTATGAAAAACTGTTTTTT

d_gene: .
abundance: few
v_gene: TRBV19
j_gene: TRBJ1-2
CDR3aa: CASSQVDYGYTF
CDR3nt: TGTGCCAGTTCACAGGTGGACTATGGCTACACCTTC

d_gene: .
abundance: many
v_gene: TRBV18
j_gene: TRBJ2-7
CDR3aa: CASSPQGQNEQYF
CDR3nt: TGTGCCAGCTCACCCCAAGGGCAGAACGAGCAGTACTTC

d_gene: .
abundance: many
v_gene: TRBV12-3/TRBV12-4
j_gene: TRBJ1-5
CDR3aa: CASSPRVLNQPQHF
CDR3nt: TGTGCCAGCAGTCCACGGGTCCTCAATCAGCCCCAGCATTTT

d_gene: .
abundance: many
v_gene: TRBV2
j_gene: TRBJ1-1
CDR3aa: CASIDRENTEAFF
CDR3nt: TGTGCCAGCATAGACAGAGAAAACACTGAAGCTTTCTTT

d_gene: .
abundance: few
v_gene: TRBV7-2
j_gene: TRBJ2-2
CDR3aa: CASSLWSRAAGELFF
CDR3nt: TGTGCCAGCAGCTTATGGTCCCGGGCTGCCGGGGAGCTGTTTTTT

d_gene: .
abundance: .
v_gene: TRBV11-3
j_gene: TRBJ2-2
CDR3aa: CASSNGLPGELFF
CDR3nt: TGTGCCAGCTCCAACGGGTTGCCCGGGGAGCTGTTTTTT

d_gene: .
abundance: few
v_gene: TRBV6-6
j_gene: TRBJ2-1
CDR3aa: CASSYSARNEQFF
CDR3nt: TGTGCCAGCAGTTACTCTGCCAGGAATGAGCAGTTCTTC

d_gene: TRBD2
abundance: .
v_gene: TRBV20-1
j_gene: TRBJ2-1
CDR3aa: CSAKPPGLAGETPYNEQFF
CDR3nt: TGCAGTGCTAAACCTCCGGGACTAGCGGGAGAAACGCCCTACAATGAGCAGTTCTTC

d_gene: .
abundance: many
v_gene: TRBV11-2
j_gene: TRBJ2-5
CDR3aa: CASSFPGLPGYF
CDR3nt: TGTGCCAGCAGCTTTCCGGGACTTCCTGGGTACTTC

d_gene: .
abundance: .
v_gene: TRBV7-2
j_gene: TRBJ2-1
CDR3aa: CASSSLSVYNEQFF
CDR3nt: TGTGCCAGCAGCTCGCTGTCGGTCTACAATGAGCAGTTCTTC

d_gene: TRBD2
abundance: many
v_gene: TRBV29-1
j_gene: TRBJ2-7
CDR3aa: CSVASGTNYEQYF
CDR3nt: TGCAGCGTTGCCAGCGGGACTAACTACGAGCAGTACTTC

d_gene: TRBD1
abundance: .
v_gene: TRBV19
j_gene: TRBJ2-2
CDR3aa: CASNRGLPNTGELFF
CDR3nt: TGTGCCAGTAATAGGGGGCTTCCCAACACCGGGGAGCTGTTTTTT

d_gene: .
abundance: few
v_gene: TRBV9
j_gene: TRBJ2-5
CDR3aa: CASSQMGLHQETQYF
CDR3nt: TGTGCCAGCAGCCAAATGGGACTTCATCAAGAGACCCAGTACTTC

d_gene: .
abundance: .
v_gene: TRBV5-1
j_gene: TRBJ1-5
CDR3aa: CASSLAGGSPQPQHF
CDR3nt: TGCGCCAGCAGCTTGGCCGGGGGGTCACCGCAGCCCCAGCATTTT

d_gene: TRBD1
abundance: many
v_gene: TRBV28
j_gene: TRBJ2-7
CDR3aa: CASSSGTGAGEQYF
CDR3nt: TGTGCCAGCAGTTCCGGGACAGGGGCTGGGGAGCAGTACTTC

d_gene: .
abundance: many
v_gene: TRBV12-3/TRBV12-4
j_gene: TRBJ1-1
CDR3aa: CASSLPQGLTEAFF
CDR3nt: TGTGCCAGCAGTTTACCCCAGGGTTTAACTGAAGCTTTCTTT

d_gene: TRBD1
abundance: many
v_gene: TRBV20-1
j_gene: TRBJ1-5
CDR3aa: CSANKQGAYQPQHF
CDR3nt: TGCAGTGCCAACAAACAGGGGGCCTATCAGCCCCAGCATTTT

d_gene: TRBD1
abundance: many
v_gene: TRBV28
j_gene: TRBJ2-7
CDR3aa: CASSLSGQGRREQYF
CDR3nt: TGTGCCAGCAGTTTATCGGGACAGGGCAGGCGGGAGCAGTACTTC

d_gene: .
abundance: few
v_gene: TRBV29-1
j_gene: TRBJ2-2
CDR3aa: CSVEKGTGELFF
CDR3nt: TGCAGCGTTGAGAAGGGGACCGGGGAGCTGTTTTTT

d_gene: TRBD1
abundance: few
v_gene: TRBV4-1
j_gene: TRBJ2-2
CDR3aa: CASGHRDRGTGELFF
CDR3nt: TGCGCCAGCGGTCACAGGGACAGGGGAACCGGGGAGCTGTTTTTT

d_gene: TRBD1
abundance: .
v_gene: TRBV20-1
j_gene: TRBJ1-2
CDR3aa: CSAREVRRGLGYGYTF
CDR3nt: TGCAGTGCTAGAGAGGTTCGCAGGGGGCTCGGCTATGGCTACACCTTC

d_gene: .
abundance: few
v_gene: TRBV20-1
j_gene: TRBJ1-6
CDR3aa: CSVRGSSYNSPLHF
CDR3nt: TGCAGTGTACGAGGGAGCTCCTATAATTCACCCCTCCACTTT

d_gene: TRBD2
abundance: few
v_gene: TRBV20-1
j_gene: TRBJ2-2
CDR3aa: CSARGEGLRLTGELFF
CDR3nt: TGCAGTGCTAGAGGGGAGGGACTTAGGCTGACCGGGGAGCTGTTTTTT

d_gene: TRBD2
abundance: .
v_gene: TRBV7-9
j_gene: TRBJ2-5
CDR3aa: CASSSRQLAGGLETQYF
CDR3nt: TGTGCCAGCAGCTCCCGCCAACTAGCGGGAGGTCTAGAGACCCAGTACTTC

d_gene: .
abundance: once
v_gene: TRBV7-9
j_gene: TRBJ1-3
CDR3aa: CASSLSGDTMKDTIYF
CDR3nt: TGTGCCAGCAGCTTGTCAGGCGACACCATGAAAGACACCATATATTTT

d_gene: .
abundance: .
v_gene: TRBV20-1
j_gene: TRBJ2-7
CDR3aa: CSAEKRDTPYEQYF
CDR3nt: TGCAGTGCTGAGAAACGGGACACACCCTACGAGCAGTACTTC

d_gene: .
abundance: many
v_gene: TRBV28
j_gene: TRBJ1-5
CDR3aa: CASSLLRGGGNQPQHF
CDR3nt: TGTGCCAGCAGTTTACTACGGGGGGGCGGGAATCAGCCCCAGCATTTT

d_gene: .
abundance: .
v_gene: TRBV4-1
j_gene: TRBJ2-7
CDR3aa: CASSQKTSTGDPEAYEQYF
CDR3nt: TGCGCCAGCAGCCAGAAGACCTCGACTGGTGACCCAGAGGCCTACGAGCAGTACTTC

d_gene: .
abundance: .
v_gene: TRBV18
j_gene: TRBJ2-6
CDR3aa: CASSPRLGQILSGANVLTF
CDR3nt: TGTGCCAGCTCACCACGCCTAGGACAGATATTATCTGGGGCCAACGTCCTGACTTTC

d_gene: .
abundance: many
v_gene: TRBV20-1
j_gene: TRBJ2-2
CDR3aa: CSATDRQFTGELFF
CDR3nt: TGCAGTGCCACCGACAGACAATTCACCGGGGAGCTGTTTTTT

d_gene: TRBD1
abundance: .
v_gene: TRBV5-8
j_gene: TRBJ1-1
CDR3aa: CASSPRDRRNTEAFF
CDR3nt: TGTGCCAGCAGCCCTCGGGACAGGAGGAACACTGAAGCTTTCTTT